The rows below give T cell receptor beta chains drawn from one sample of a study of blood T cell repertoires in COVID-19. Assay used: immunoSEQ multiplex PCR; TCRdb lists only in-frame clones, some missing. This table holds about 240,000 clones, approximately 86% found once. Source material: PBMCs or T cells enriched from blood (not recorded which). The receptors stem from a woman aged 40 to 49 with acute COVID-19. Both conserved end residues are part of each CDR3. The order of the fields is V gene, J gene, CDR3 protein.

TRBV6-2/TRBV6-3	TRBJ2-5	CASSYGSGRETQYF
TRBV6-5	TRBJ2-7	CASSRHRGRQGF
TRBV11-3	TRBJ2-7	CASSTNSYEQYF
TRBV27	TRBJ2-4	CASSPSVGLAKNIQYF
TRBV6-5	TRBJ2-1	CASSYDSGTSGNEQFF
TRBV7-8	TRBJ1-1	CASSTDRNTEAFF
TRBV6-6	TRBJ2-7	CASTPGGGSYEQYF
TRBV5-5	TRBJ1-2	CASSLVSDSGYTF
TRBV5-1	TRBJ1-1	CASSSQSTGRNTEAFF
TRBV28	TRBJ1-5	CASSLRTWDINQPQHF
TRBV5-1	TRBJ1-1	CASSVDGTEGAEAFF
TRBV7-2	TRBJ2-1	CASSSTSGHNEQFF
TRBV2	TRBJ1-5	CASSTVGNQPQHF
TRBV7-9	TRBJ2-3	CASSLGVTGADTQYF